These 29 T cell receptor beta chains were all obtained from the same sample, sequenced in a study of blood T cell repertoires in COVID-19. Assay: immunoSEQ multiplex PCR; the TCRdb copy retains only in-frame clones and omits some. The sample has a few hundred thousand clones, approximately 87% seen once. Material for sequencing was PBMCs or T cells enriched from blood (not recorded which). Receptors originate from a woman aged 45-65 years who had recovered from COVID-19.

The chain carries TRBV30 and TRBJ1-2; 7 bases align to TRBD1. From germline, CDR1 is GTSNPN and CDR2 SVGIG (reference sequence). The CDR3 is 13 amino acids. V gave up 4 bases and J gave up 4 bases; unmatched junction bases: 6. The CDR3 region is CAWNRGGIYGYTF. CDR3 nucleotide sequence: TGTGCCTGGAACAGGGGAGGCATCTATGGCTACACCTTC.

The chain recombines TRBV28 with TRBJ1-2; perhaps TRBD1 as D (6 bases). V gave up 5 bases and J gave up 4 bases, with 11 bases separating them. The CDR3 loop spans 13 amino acids. Germline assignment: CDR1 MDHEN and CDR2 SYDVKM. The CDR3 sequence: CASSVGQSYGYTF. CDR3 in DNA: TGTGCCAGCAGTGTCGGACAGTCCTATGGCTACACCTTC.

J is TRBJ1-2 and V is TRBV4-3; no firm D call. CDR3 length: 15 residues. From germline, CDR1 is LGHNA and CDR2 YSLEER. V was trimmed by 0 bases and J by 0 bases, leaving 8 bases between them. The CDR3: CASSQDSHPNYGYTF. The CDR3 nucleotides are TGCGCCAGCAGCCAAGACAGTCATCCTAACTATGGCTACACCTTC.

The chain is built from TRBV5-5 and TRBJ1-4; D call uncertain. In germline, CDR1 is SGHKS, CDR2 YYEKEE (reference sequence). Trimming shortened V by 1 base and J by 10 bases, and 14 bases separated the two germline ends. The CDR3 runs to 14 residues. CDR3 coding DNA: TGTGCCAGCAGCTTGTGGGGAGAGGTCGGAAAACTGTTTTTT. This encodes CASSLWGEVGKLFF.

The J gene is TRBJ2-7, the V gene TRBV7-2, with D hard to call. In germline, CDR1 is SGHTA, CDR2 FQGNSA. V lost 1 base and J lost 6, with 10 bases in between. This CDR3 spans 13 amino acids. The CDR3 loop reads CASSLELPGEQYF. CDR3 bases: TGTGCCAGCAGCTTAGAGTTGCCGGGCGAGCAGTACTTC.

The V gene is TRBV3-1 (or the pseudogene TRBV3-2), the J gene TRBJ2-6; D is perhaps TRBD1 (5 bases). The ends were cut back, 4 bases at V and 2 bases at J, with 9 bases in the middle. From germline, CDR1 is LGHDT and CDR2 YNNKEL (reference sequence). The CDR3 covers 15 residues. The CDR3 reads CASSPGIPGANVLTF. In nucleotides, the CDR3 is TGTGCCAGCAGCCCAGGGATCCCTGGGGCCAACGTCCTGACTTTC.

The genes are TRBV18 and TRBJ1-6, with TRBD1 as a possible D gene (5 bases). Germline-derived CDR1 and CDR2 are KGHSH and LQKENI. This CDR3 comprises 15 residues. Trimming took off 2 bases at V and 8 bases at J, with 13 bases between the two ends. As DNA, the CDR3 is TGTGCCAGCTCACCAAGGAGGGGACTTGATTCACCCCTCCACTTT. It translates to CASSPRRGLDSPLHF.

The rearrangement uses TRBV5-1 and TRBJ1-4, with 10 positions matching TRBD1. Germline loops: CDR1 SGHRS, CDR2 YFSETQ. CDR3 length equals 14 residues. V was pared by 4 bases and J by 8 bases, with 5 bases of the junction left unmatched. CDR3 sequence reads: CASSIGTGEEKLFF. CDR3 DNA: TGCGCCAGCAGCATAGGGACAGGGGAAGAAAAACTGTTTTTT. The full variable domain, rest sourced from reference TRBV5-1 and TRBJ1-4, is KAGVTQTPRYLIKTRGQQVTLSCSPISGHRSVSWYQQTPGQGLQFLFEYFSETQRNKGNFPGRFSGRQFSNSRSEMNVSTLELGDSALYLCASSIGTGEEKLFFGSGTQLSVL.

The V call is TRBV19, the J call TRBJ1-2; 9 bases align to TRBD1. Germline V lookup: CDR1 LNHDA, CDR2 SQIVND (reference sequence). Trimming at V came to 9 bases and at J to 3 bases, leaving 11 bases not matched to a gene. The CDR3 runs to 15 residues. The CDR3 region is CASDTSTGGHYGYTF. Written as DNA, the CDR3 is TGTGCCAGCGACACCTCCACAGGGGGCCACTATGGCTACACCTTC. Drawing the rest from reference TRBV19 and TRBJ1-2, the complete variable domain is DGGITQSPKYLFRKEGQNVTLSCEQNLNHDAMYWYRQDPGQGLRLIYYSQIVNDFQKGDIAEGYSVSREKKESFPLTVTSAQKNPTAFYLCASDTSTGGHYGYTFGSGTRLTVV.

V is TRBV7-9 and J is TRBJ1-1; perhaps TRBD1 as D (6 bases). The CDR3 runs 14 residues. V lost 8 bases to trimming and J lost 7 bases, with 20 bases between them. Germline values: CDR1 SEHNR, CDR2 FQNEAQ (reference sequence). This CDR3 is CASAITGTQDEAFF. In nucleotides, the CDR3 is TGTGCCAGCGCAATAACCGGGACACAGGATGAAGCTTTCTTT.

CDR3 sequence: CASSMLHSNYGYTF. CDR3 sequence (DNA): TGTGCCAGTAGTATGTTGCATAGTAACTATGGCTACACCTTC. This rearrangement joins TRBV19 to TRBJ1-2; D is unresolved. V was pared by 3 bases and J by 1 base, with 9 bases between. From germline, CDR1 is LNHDA and CDR2 SQIVND (reference sequence). CDR3 length: 14 amino acids.

The V and J genes are TRBV20-1 and TRBJ2-5, with D tentatively TRBD2 (5 bases). The germline V gene encodes CDR1 DFQATT and CDR2 SNEGSKA (reference sequence). V was clipped by 4 bases and J by 5 bases, with 8 bases between them. The CDR3 is made up of 11 amino acids. CDR3 bases: TGCAGTGCTATGAGGGAGGAGACCCAGTACTTC. This encodes CSAMREETQYF.

The chain carries TRBV29-1 and TRBJ2-3; D is unresolved. CDR1 and CDR2 from the germline V gene are SQVTM and ANQGSEA. V was trimmed by 4 bases and J by 5 bases, leaving 7 bases between them. CDR3 length: 11 amino acids. The DNA for the CDR3 is TGCAGCGTTGCGCGCGGAGATACGCAGTATTTT. It specifies CSVARGDTQYF.

On this clone itself: Other DNA sequences in the same sample also yield this CDR3. The rearrangement uses TRBV29-1 and TRBJ1-1; possible D gene TRBD1, 6 bases. V lost 6 bases and J 1 base, leaving 9 bases between the germline ends. Looked up from germline, CDR1 is SQVTM and CDR2 is ANQGSEA. The CDR3 spans 12 residues. The DNA of the CDR3 is TGCAGCGTAGGACAGCGGAACACTGAAGCTTTCTTT. It yields the protein CSVGQRNTEAFF.

The chain combines TRBV6-4 with TRBJ1-1, with 7 nucleotides matching TRBD1. The CDR3 extends over 13 amino acids. After removal of 6 bases from V and 7 bases from J, the junction contained 8 bases not matched to a gene. The germline gives CDR1 MRHNA, CDR2 SNTAGT. Written as DNA, the CDR3 is TGTGCCAGCAGGACAGGGTGGGGGGATGAAGCTTTCTTT. This codes for CASRTGWGDEAFF.

The table lists this clone with a count of one. The chain links TRBV6-4 to TRBJ1-6; tentative D call: TRBD1 (5 bases). This CDR3 region has 13 residues. Germline V gene lookup returns CDR1 MRHNA and CDR2 SNTAGT. V was trimmed by 9 bases and J by 6 bases, leaving 12 bases between them. The CDR3 reads CARGGWINSPLHF. CDR3 sequence (DNA): TGTGCCAGGGGGGGGTGGATTAATTCACCCCTCCACTTT.

The V and J genes are TRBV7-9 and TRBJ2-7, with a possible D match to TRBD2 (6 bases). The CDR3 runs 14 residues. V lost 0 bases and J 7 bases, leaving 13 bases between the germline ends. Per germline, CDR1 SEHNR and CDR2 FQNEAQ (reference sequence). The chain's CDR3 is CASSLAGARGEQYF. Here the CDR3 DNA reads TGTGCCAGCAGCTTAGCCGGGGCCCGGGGGGAGCAGTACTTC.

The rearrangement uses TRBV15 and TRBJ1-4; unclear D gene. V was trimmed by 3 bases and J by 6 bases, leaving 17 bases between them. CDR3 length: 16 residues. Germline assignment: CDR1 LNHNV and CDR2 YYDKDF (reference sequence). The CDR3 sequence is CATSRPLRAGDEKLFF. The CDR3 coding sequence is TGTGCCACCAGCAGGCCTCTCCGAGCCGGGGATGAAAAACTGTTTTTT.

The rearrangement joins TRBV19 to TRBJ1-5; unclear D gene. Deletions cut 5 bases from V and 0 bases from J, with 14 bases between. This CDR3 contains 16 residues. CDR1 and CDR2 (germline): LNHDA, SQIVND (reference sequence). CDR3 amino acids: CASSGKRADSNQPQHF. The CDR3, as DNA: TGTGCCAGTAGTGGTAAGAGGGCCGATAGCAATCAGCCCCAGCATTTT.

The genes are TRBV14 and TRBJ2-4, with 7 nucleotides matching TRBD1. The CDR3 contains 15 residues. V lost 4 bases to trimming and J lost 9 bases; unmatched junction nucleotides: 12. The germline V gene encodes CDR1 SGHDN and CDR2 FVKESK. In DNA, the CDR3 is TGTGCCAGCAGCCCTCTCGACAGGGAGTTGGGCATTCAGTACTTC. This sequence encodes CASSPLDRELGIQYF.

The chain recombines TRBV11-1 with TRBJ2-1; possible D gene TRBD2, 5 bases. The CDR3 spans 15 residues. The V gene's germline CDR1 is SGHAT and CDR2 FQDESV (reference sequence). With 5 bases removed from V and 4 bases from J, the gap between germline ends came to 15 bases. The CDR3: CASSTWTGKYNEQFF. In DNA, the CDR3 is TGTGCCAGCAGCACCTGGACTGGGAAATACAATGAGCAGTTCTTC.

CDR3 DNA sequence: TGTGCCGGGGGGACAGGGGACCGGGCTCAGCCCCAGCATTTT. Amino acids: CAGGTGDRAQPQHF. The rearrangement joins TRBV6-6 to TRBJ1-5; 10 nucleotides match TRBD1. Germline V gene lookup returns CDR1 MNHNY and CDR2 SVGAGI (reference sequence). The CDR3 totals 14 residues. After removal of 11 bases from V and 6 bases from J, the junction contained 10 bases not matched to a gene.

The chain joins TRBV11-2 to TRBJ2-1; 10 bases map to TRBD2. This CDR3 comprises 15 residues. The germline V gene has CDR1 SGHAT and CDR2 FQNNGV. Trimming removed 5 bases from V and 8 bases from J; junction bases left unmatched: 9. For the CDR3, the DNA is TGTGCCAGCAGCCAACAAGCGGGGGGGCCCCATGAGCAGTTCTTC. Encoded protein: CASSQQAGGPHEQFF.

The chain recombines TRBV3-1 (or the pseudogene TRBV3-2) with TRBJ2-7, with a tentative D call TRBD2 (5 bases). Germline CDR1 LGHDT, CDR2 YNNKEL (reference sequence). Trimming cost V 5 bases and J 7 bases, with 15 bases left between them. The CDR3 runs to 13 residues. The CDR3 DNA sequence: TGTGCCAGCAGCTACACCCCCTCGGGGGAGCAGTACTTC. This gives the protein CASSYTPSGEQYF.

This chain joins TRBV6-5 and TRBJ1-1, with a weak D call TRBD1 (6 bases). Germline assignment: CDR1 MNHEY and CDR2 SVGAGI. The CDR3 runs 15 residues. Trimming pared 8 bases from V and 4 bases from J, leaving 20 bases between. The CDR3 region has the DNA TGTGCCAGCTGGGTGGCGCACAACAGGGCCACTGAAGCTTTCTTT. It yields the protein CASWVAHNRATEAFF.

This sequence joins TRBV19 and TRBJ1-5, with D uncertain. With 1 base removed from V and 6 bases from J, the gap between germline ends came to 10 bases. Germline CDR1 is LNHDA and CDR2 is SQIVND (reference sequence). The CDR3 spans 14 residues. The DNA for the CDR3 is TGTGCCAGTAGTATAGGGACCGAGGGTCAGCCCCAGCATTTT. As protein: CASSIGTEGQPQHF.

This chain joins TRBV27 and TRBJ1-6; the match to TRBD1 covers 8 bases. The junction had 6 bases not matched to a gene; V was cut back by 2 bases and J by 3 bases. Germline V gene data show CDR1 as MNHEY and CDR2 as SMNVEV (reference sequence). The CDR3 is 17 residues long. CDR3 amino acids: CASSLVTGTGYNSPLHF. In DNA form, the CDR3 reads TGTGCCAGCAGTTTAGTCACCGGGACAGGCTATAATTCACCCCTCCACTTT.

This chain links TRBV18 with TRBJ2-1; tentative D call: TRBD2 (6 bases). Germline V CDR1 and CDR2: KGHSH, LQKENI. This CDR3 is 16 amino acids long. Trimming left V 2 bases short and J 0 bases short, with 11 bases between. CDR3 nucleotides: TGTGCCAGCTCACCAGCAAGGACTACCTCCTACAATGAGCAGTTCTTC. Its protein product is CASSPARTTSYNEQFF.

This clone has a single count. The chain couples TRBV3-1 (or the pseudogene TRBV3-2) to TRBJ2-5, with 8 bases identical to TRBD1. Germline CDR1 is LGHDT and CDR2 is YNNKEL (reference sequence). The CDR3 runs 13 residues. Trimming took 1 base from V and 7 from J; bases not matched to a gene: 2. CDR3 loop: CASSQAGTGTQYF. The CDR3 DNA sequence: TGTGCCAGCAGCCAAGCGGGGACAGGGACCCAGTACTTC.